The 18 T cell receptor beta chains below all came from one sample that was sequenced in a study of T cells in Graves' hyperthyroidism and ophthalmopathy. Template material for amplifying TCR beta CDR3 regions consisted of RNA transcripts. The HTBI set primed first-round TCR CDR3 RT-PCR. TCRdb processed the multiplex PCR reads anew with MiXCR; each CDR3 protein has one entry. This table holds roughly 700,000 distinct CDR3 sequences, over 35% found once. Sequenced sample: blood. These receptors came from a woman aged 40 to 55 with Graves' hyperthyroidism.

This clonotype has just a few counts. Since a much larger clone is just one base distant, this may be a read error. This sequence joins TRBV7-9 and TRBJ1-1, with no clear D. The CDR3 runs 13 residues. CDR1 and CDR2 from the germline V gene are SEHNR and FQNEAQ (reference sequence). V was shortened by 8 bases and J by 0 bases, with 10 bases between the two germline ends. The CDR3 protein is CASGAVLNTEAFF. Here the CDR3 DNA reads TGTGCCAGCGGCGCAGTGCTGAACACTGAAGCTTTCTTT.

At least ten counts were recorded for this clonotype. This chain connects TRBV6-5 to TRBJ1-5; D not resolved. The CDR3 sequence is 12 residues long. Germline CDR1 and CDR2: MNHEY and SVGAGI. Between the trimmed V and J ends, which lost 10 bases and 0 bases, there was a span of 7 bases. This chain's CDR3 is CATRISNQPQHF. The CDR3 DNA follows: TGTGCCACCAGGATTAGCAATCAGCCCCAGCATTTT.

This clonotype was found a few times. The chain recombines TRBV10-2 with TRBJ1-2; TRBD1 is a possible D gene (5 bases). Germline lookup yields CDR1 WSHSY and CDR2 SAAADI. Trimming shortened V by 6 bases and J by 4 bases, and 18 bases separated the two germline ends. This CDR3 spans 15 amino acids. CDR3 coding DNA: TGCGCCAGCAGAGATACTAAAGGGGTGGGCTATGGCTACACCTTC. Translating it yields CASRDTKGVGYGYTF.

The chain has TRBV5-1 and TRBJ2-5, with 11 bases identical to TRBD2. V shed 4 bases, J shed 5 bases, and the junction held 10 bases outside the gene matches. CDR1 SGHRS and CDR2 YFSETQ come from the germline V gene. CDR3 length: 16 residues. The CDR3 DNA is TGCGCCAGCAGCCCGGGACTAGCGGAGTCTCGGGAGACCCAGTACTTC. Protein sequence: CASSPGLAESRETQYF.

This chain connects TRBV20-1 to TRBJ2-7; TRBD2 matches at 13 bases. Germline CDR1 reads DFQATT; CDR2 reads SNEGSKA (reference sequence). The length of the CDR3 is 14 residues. Trimming took 6 bases from V and 7 from J; bases not matched to a gene: 9. CDR3 bases: TGCAGTGCCTTAGGGACTAGCGGGACCCGAGAGCAGTACTTC. Its translation is CSALGTSGTREQYF.

In its sample, this clonotype was seen a few times. The V call is TRBV11-2, the J call TRBJ1-2; D may be TRBD1 (5 bases). The CDR3 length is 15 residues. Looked up from germline, CDR1 is SGHAT and CDR2 is FQNNGV. V shed 5 bases and J shed 8 bases, with 21 bases lying between them. CDR3 sequence: CASSRWSRDPRGYTF. CDR3 bases: TGTGCCAGCAGCCGTTGGAGCCGGGACCCTCGGGGCTACACCTTC.

This clonotype was observed a few times. The rearrangement uses TRBV7-6 and TRBJ1-1, with 9 positions matching TRBD1. Germline lookup yields CDR1 SGHVS and CDR2 FNYEAQ. This CDR3 is 14 amino acids long. With V trimmed by 6 bases and J by 5 bases, 7 bases remained unmatched. CDR3 nucleotides: TGTGCCAGCAGTCGGGGGACAGGGTCGACTGAAGCTTTCTTT. Its protein product is CASSRGTGSTEAFF.

V and J are TRBV7-9 and TRBJ2-6; TRBD1 is a possible D gene (5 bases). Trimming took 5 bases from V and 2 from J, leaving 13 bases between them. There are 16 residues in the CDR3. The germline V gene encodes CDR1 SEHNR and CDR2 FQNEAQ (reference sequence). The CDR3 region has the DNA TGTGCCAGCAGCCCCCGGACAATAACTGGGGCCAACGTCCTGACTTTC. Its protein is CASSPRTITGANVLTF.

This chain joins TRBV20-1 and TRBJ2-1; 11 bases fit TRBD2. This CDR3 contains 15 residues. Unmatched junction bases numbered 7, after V lost 1 base and J lost 8 bases. The V gene's germline CDR1 is DFQATT and CDR2 SNEGSKA (reference sequence). CDR3 sequence reads: CSARVGLAGGDEQFF. The DNA for the CDR3 is TGCAGTGCTAGAGTGGGGCTAGCGGGAGGAGATGAGCAGTTCTTC.

This clonotype was recorded many times. The CDR3 DNA reads as TGTGCCAGCACTGGACAATCGGCTGAAGCTTTCTTT. Translating it yields CASTGQSAEAFF. The V gene is TRBV2, the J gene TRBJ1-1, with D tentatively TRBD1 (5 bases). CDR1 is SNHLY and CDR2 is FYNNEI in the germline V gene. Trimming cost V 7 bases and J 6 bases, with 12 bases left between them. The CDR3 contains 12 residues. The whole variable domain, remainder taken from reference TRBV2 and TRBJ1-1, is EPEVTQTPSHQVTQMGQEVILRCVPISNHLYFYWYRQILGQKVEFLVSFYNNEISEKSEIFDDQFSVERPDGSNFTLKIRSTKLEDSAMYFCASTGQSAEAFFGQGTRLTVV.

This clonotype was detected only once. A read error may explain this, as a much larger clone is one base away. The conserved closing phenylalanine or tryptophan is absent in this CDR3, likely reflecting a read error. The chain is built from TRBV7-2 and TRBJ2-7, with D possibly TRBD1 on 5 matching bases. The length of the CDR3 is 13 residues. Germline loops: CDR1 SGHTA, CDR2 FQGNSA. V shed 5 bases and J shed 3 bases, with 11 bases lying between them. The CDR3 nucleotides read TGTGCCAGCAGCCGCCCAGGGATCTACGAGCAGTACCTC. Protein sequence: CASSRPGIYEQYL.

Worth noting for this clonotype: It may be a read error: a sequence one base away is much more abundant. V and J are TRBV7-4 and TRBJ2-7; perhaps TRBD2 as D (5 bases). Germline assignment: CDR1 SGHVT and CDR2 SQSDAQ. This CDR3 has 15 residues. The CDR3 spells CASSLKRIFSYERYF. The DNA for the CDR3 is TGTGCCAGCAGCTTAAAGCGGATCTTCTCCTACGAGCGGTACTTC.

In this sample, this clonotype turned up many times. J is TRBJ1-1 and V is TRBV10-2, with D hard to call. Germline V gene sequence: CDR1 WSHSY, CDR2 SAAADI. This CDR3 comprises 15 residues. Deletions cut 3 bases from V and 6 bases from J, with 17 bases between. The CDR3 spells CASSEGYGVGPEAFF. The CDR3, as DNA: TGCGCCAGCAGTGAAGGTTACGGTGTGGGCCCTGAAGCTTTCTTT.

This CDR3 reads CASSDFGNTIYF. Here the CDR3 DNA reads TGTGCCAGCAGTGACTTCGGAAACACCATATATTTT. The V call is TRBV6-4, the J call TRBJ1-3, with D unresolved. The ends were cut back, 1 base at V and 4 bases at J, with 2 bases in the middle. Per germline, CDR1 MRHNA and CDR2 SNTAGT. The CDR3 totals 12 residues.

This clonotype was recorded at least ten times. The rearrangement links TRBV28 to TRBJ1-2; D is unclear. This CDR3 spans 12 amino acids. The V end was cut by 8 bases, the J end by 4 bases, with 11 bases between. CDR1 and CDR2 (germline): MDHEN, SYDVKM. CDR3 in amino acids: CASRNIFYGYTF. The CDR3 nucleotides are TGTGCCAGCCGGAACATATTCTATGGCTACACCTTC.

This clonotype was observed a handful of times. The rearrangement joins TRBV28 to TRBJ1-6; the D is unclear. The CDR3 length is 16 residues. Trimming took 2 bases from V and 1 from J, leaving 9 bases between them. Per the germline V gene, CDR1 is MDHEN and CDR2 is SYDVKM. CDR3 coding DNA: TGTGCCAGCAGTTTAGGGCGGGTATCCTATAATTCACCCCTCCACTTT. Encoded protein: CASSLGRVSYNSPLHF.

The V and J genes are TRBV12-3 or TRBV12-4 and TRBJ2-5; TRBD2 matches 7 bases. V shed 5 bases, J shed 5 bases, and the junction held 20 bases outside the gene matches. The CDR3 length is 18 residues. The CDR3 DNA follows: TGTGCCAGCAGTCCCTACCCCGAGGCGGGAGCCCCCGATGAGACCCAGTACTTC. It translates to CASSPYPEAGAPDETQYF.

CDR3 DNA sequence: TGTGCCAGCTCACCACCATGGCAGAGCACTGAAGCTTTCTTT. It translates to CASSPPWQSTEAFF. This chain connects TRBV10-3 to TRBJ1-1; D not certain. Trimming took off 10 bases at V and 4 bases at J, with 19 bases between the two ends. Germline CDR1 and CDR2: ENHRY and SYGVKD. There are 14 residues in the CDR3.